The clone carrying this TCR beta chain has a single count. Its cognate antigen is unknown. Genomic DNA served as template for TCR beta VDJ and CDR3 profiling. TCRdb used MiXCR to reprocess the reads, holding one entry per CDR3 protein. The sample gives about 160,000 distinct CDR3 sequences, approximately 40% of which show up once; approximately 1% is in the top ten. The data were taken from a study of CD8+CD57+ T cells in acquired aplastic anemia. Study-wide background: Across the sorted CD4+ and CD8+ cells, DNA amounts averaged about 3.1 ug. The study obtained about 9.9 million reads on average for CD4+ cells from healthy donors.

Overall study results and limits: Almost 30 CD8+ CDR3 sequences occurred in both the patients and the controls.

CDR3 length: 12 residues. The V and J ends lost 6 bases and 7 bases respectively, with 10 bases between them. Germline V gene sequence: CDR1 MGHDK, CDR2 SYGVNS. The sequence was collected from a human donor in good health. The V call is TRBV25-1, the J call TRBJ1-5; tentative D call: TRBD1 (5 bases). Sequencing used sorted CD4+, CD8+, or CD8+CD57+ T cells (not recorded which) from PBMCs. As DNA, the CDR3 is TGTGCCAGCAGCGGGGGAAGCCAGCCCCAGCATTTT. This sequence encodes CASSGGSQPQHF.